The 16 T cell receptor beta chains below come from one sample, sequenced in a study of shared clonotypes between healthy human individuals. Sequenced by immunoSEQ multiplex PCR; TCRdb stores in-frame clones only, minus some. There are under 1,100,000 clones in the sample; about 80% occur only once, and more than 0.55% lies in the top ten. Sequencing used memory CD4+ T cells from PBMCs. Indicated subset: CD45RA-negative fraction. These receptor sequences come from a man aged 18 to 35 in good health. Some clones in this sample may be carry-over from other donors' samples.

The chain is built from TRBV10-3 and TRBJ2-6; D tentatively fits TRBD1 or TRBD2 (5 bases each). Trimming took off 6 bases at V and 1 base at J, with 7 bases between the two ends. CDR3 length equals 14 residues. CDR1 and CDR2 (germline): ENHRY, SYGVKD. CDR3 DNA sequence: TGTGCCATCAGGGGGGAGTCTGGGGCCAACGTCCTGACTTTC. This sequence encodes CAIRGESGANVLTF.

This clone is a singleton in its sample. V gene TRBV6-6 combines with J gene TRBJ2-2; D possibly corresponds to TRBD1 (5 bases). Germline loops: CDR1 MNHNY, CDR2 SVGAGI (reference sequence). V shed 7 bases and J shed 4 bases, with 19 bases lying between them. The CDR3 totals 16 residues. CDR3 DNA: TGTGCCAGCACAGTCGGCAGGGAAGTTCGCACCGGGGAGCTGTTTTTT. It specifies CASTVGREVRTGELFF.

About this clone itself: The same CDR3 arises from other DNA sequences in this sample as well. CDR3 sequence (DNA): TGTGCCAGCTCGCCGGGCGGCAATCAGCCCCAGCATTTT. Translating gives CASSPGGNQPQHF. The chain joins TRBV18 to TRBJ1-5; D gene ambiguous. Germline CDR1 KGHSH, CDR2 LQKENI. The length of the CDR3 is 13 residues. V dropped 6 bases and J dropped 2 bases, with 8 bases sitting between them. Supplemented by reference TRBV18 and TRBJ1-5, the full variable domain reads NAGVMQNPRHLVRRRGQEARLRCSPMKGHSHVYWYRQLPEEGLKFMVYLQKENIIDESGMPKERFSAEFPKEGPSILRIQQVVRGDSAAYFCASSPGGNQPQHFGDGTRLSIL.

The rearrangement uses TRBV29-1 and TRBJ2-5; 8 bases are shared with TRBD2. Germline lookup yields CDR1 SQVTM and CDR2 ANQGSEA. Losses at the gene ends were 8 bases for V and 5 bases for J; bases not matched to a gene: 10. The CDR3 is 13 amino acids. The chain's CDR3 is CSLRSGRGETQYF. The CDR3 region has the DNA TGCAGCCTCCGAAGCGGGAGAGGGGAGACCCAGTACTTC.

The chain uses TRBV5-1 and TRBJ2-5, with a weak D call TRBD2 (6 bases). V dropped 5 bases and J dropped 4 bases, with 18 bases sitting between them. There are 15 residues in the CDR3. CDR1 SGHRS and CDR2 YFSETQ come from the germline V gene. CDR3 loop: CASRKLAQTSETQYF. In nucleotides, the CDR3 is TGCGCCAGCAGGAAACTAGCTCAGACCTCAGAGACCCAGTACTTC.

This chain joins TRBV5-1 and TRBJ2-2; 10 bases match TRBD1. V trimming: 4 bases; J trimming: 7 bases; junction bases outside the gene matches: 7. This CDR3 region has 15 residues. CDR1 is SGHRS and CDR2 is YFSETQ in the germline V gene. The CDR3 region is CASSPDRGRDGELFF. In DNA, the CDR3 is TGCGCCAGCAGCCCCGACAGGGGGCGTGACGGGGAGCTGTTTTTT.

This rearrangement joins TRBV7-9 to TRBJ1-1; D possibly corresponds to TRBD1 (5 bases). CDR3 length equals 13 residues. Germline CDR1 is SEHNR and CDR2 is FQNEAQ (reference sequence). V was pared by 11 bases and J by 4 bases, with 17 bases between. The CDR3 region has the DNA TGTGCCTCCAGGGCTTCCCGGAGCACTGAAGCTTTCTTT. As protein: CASRASRSTEAFF.

As regards this clone: The sample has other DNA sequences that encode this CDR3 too. The rearrangement links TRBV5-1 to TRBJ2-1; 8 nucleotides line up with TRBD1. There are 13 residues in the CDR3. Per germline, CDR1 SGHRS and CDR2 YFSETQ. V gave up 2 bases and J gave up 6 bases; unmatched junction bases: 1. Written as DNA, the CDR3 is TGCGCCAGCAGCTTTGACAGGGGCAATGAGCAGTTCTTC. This sequence encodes CASSFDRGNEQFF.

The CDR3 sequence is CASSPMGRDTEAFF. The CDR3 DNA sequence: TGTGCCAGCAGCCCCATGGGCAGGGACACTGAAGCTTTCTTT. The chain joins TRBV11-2 to TRBJ1-1, with D possibly TRBD1 on 5 matching bases. Germline V gene data show CDR1 as SGHAT and CDR2 as FQNNGV. Trimming stripped 5 bases from V and 3 bases from J, with 13 bases between. There are 14 residues in the CDR3.

This rearrangement joins TRBV6-5 to TRBJ1-3; D call uncertain. The V end lost 6 bases, the J end lost 0 bases, and 12 bases lay between the germline ends. The length of the CDR3 is 15 residues. Germline values: CDR1 MNHEY, CDR2 SVGAGI. CDR3 residues: CASRRDGHSGNTIYF. In nucleotides, the CDR3 is TGTGCCAGCAGACGAGACGGCCACTCTGGAAACACCATATATTTT.

This clone was counted at least ten times. The chain employs TRBV27 and TRBJ2-2, with 9 bases that match TRBD2. V dropped 6 bases and J dropped 0; count of bases not matched to a gene: 5. The CDR3 loop spans 16 amino acids. Germline-derived CDR1 and CDR2 are MNHEY and SMNVEV (reference sequence). The chain's CDR3 is CASRPSGTANTGELFF. The CDR3, as DNA: TGTGCCAGCAGGCCTAGCGGGACCGCGAACACCGGGGAGCTGTTTTTT.

For this clone: This sequence may be a read error, since a much larger clone differs from it by one base. The V call is TRBV7-2, the J call TRBJ2-7, with D hard to call. CDR1 SGHTA and CDR2 FQGNSA come from the germline V gene. The V end lost 5 bases, the J end lost 8 bases, and 16 bases lay between the germline ends. This CDR3 comprises 13 residues. The CDR3: CASSPSPGGKQYF. CDR3 in DNA: TGTGCCAGCAGCCCCTCACCCGGCGGAAAGCAGTACTTC.

The chain combines TRBV28 with TRBJ1-2, with TRBD1 as a possible D gene (5 bases). CDR3 length: 15 residues. From germline, CDR1 is MDHEN and CDR2 SYDVKM. Trimming stripped 6 bases from V and 8 bases from J, with 22 bases between. CDR3 bases: TGTGCCAGCAGGACTTTGGGGCAGGGTCCCGGGGGCTACACCTTC. Translation gives CASRTLGQGPGGYTF.

This chain uses TRBV4-2 with TRBJ2-7, with D perhaps TRBD1 (5 bases). Germline V gene lookup returns CDR1 LGHNA and CDR2 YNFKEQ. The CDR3 is 14 residues long. The V gene lost 4 bases and the J gene lost 5 bases, with 15 bases spanning the gap. CDR3 sequence: CASSRGQGTNEQYF. CDR3 bases: TGTGCCAGCAGCCGGGGCCAAGGTACAAACGAGCAGTACTTC.

Comment on this clone: This may stem from a read error, because a much larger clone lies one nucleotide away. The V gene is TRBV28, the J gene TRBJ2-2; 12 bases fit TRBD2. Germline lookup yields CDR1 MDHEN and CDR2 SYDVKM. The V segment lost 6 bases and the J segment 5 bases; nucleotides outside the gene matches: 7. The CDR3 extends over 16 amino acids. DNA for the CDR3: TGTGCCAGCAGCCCGTCTAGCGGGGGGGATACCGGGGAGCTGTTTTTT. This translates into CASSPSSGGDTGELFF.

V is TRBV12-5 and J is TRBJ2-5, with 11 bases fitting TRBD2. This CDR3 spans 15 amino acids. V lost 6 bases and J lost 1; bases outside the gene matches: 4. Germline CDR1 reads LGHNT; CDR2 reads FRNRAP. This CDR3 is CASGRTSGGQETQYF. The CDR3 DNA reads as TGTGCTAGTGGCCGTACTAGCGGGGGCCAAGAGACCCAGTACTTC. The full variable domain, completed using reference TRBV12-5 and TRBJ2-5, is DARVTQTPRHKVTEMGQEVTMRCQPILGHNTVFWYRQTMMQGLELLAYFRNRAPLDDSGMPKDRFSAEMPDATLATLKIQPSEPRDSAVYFCASGRTSGGQETQYFGPGTRLLVL.